The source of this TCR beta chain is a study of shared clonotypes between healthy human individuals. Study-wide points: Memory subsets generally showed smaller estimated richness than naive subsets did.

Positive CCR7 selection of CD45RO-negative cells yielded the naive CD8 cells, and terminally differentiated effector memory CD45RA+ cells were excluded. Some 32,000 T cell genomes, or about 200 ng DNA, went into the sorted-subset replicate PCRs. Sequencing used immunoSEQ multiplex PCR; TCRdb keeps in-frame clones, though not all of them. The sample includes 800,000 or so clones, approximately 97% of them seen just once. This CDR3 region has 14 residues. Looked up from germline, CDR1 is SGHTA and CDR2 is FQGNSA. V shed 6 bases and J 5 bases; nucleotides not matched to a gene: 4. Points on this clone: Its antigen is unidentified.

The V gene is TRBV7-2, the J gene TRBJ2-3; 11 bases match TRBD2. Sequenced sample: naive CD8+ T cells sorted from blood. The TCR comes from a man between 25 and 39 years old in good health. CDR3 nucleotide sequence: TGTGCCAGCAGTTCCGGACTAGCGGGAGATACGCAGTATTTT. Protein product: CASSSGLAGDTQYF. Supplemented by reference TRBV7-2 and TRBJ2-3, the full variable domain reads GAGVSQSPSNKVTEKGKDVELRCDPISGHTALYWYRQSLGQGLEFLIYFQGNSAPDKSGLPSDRFSAERTGGSVSTLTIQRTQQEDSAVYLCASSSGLAGDTQYFGPGTRLTVL.